These 2 T cell receptor gamma chains were sequenced from one sample in a study of gamma delta lymphoproliferative disorders and STAT genes. PBMCs from patients and controls supplied the genomic DNA for sequencing. TCRdb ran CATT on the multiplex PCR reads. The sample includes over 600 gamma-chain clones, 30% of them seen just once. Sequenced input: blood. These receptors came from a human donor in good health.

By its share, this clone is large (0.1 to 1%). The chain carries TRGV2 and TRGJP2. TCRdb gives no J gene; it was assigned here by matching the DNA to germline. The J segment lost 10 bases and the V segment lost 0 bases, leaving 5 bases of the junction unmatched. CDR3 length: 13 residues. CDR1 and CDR2 from the germline V gene are EGSNGY and YDSYNSKV. CDR3 sequence reads: CATWDGHGWIKTF. The CDR3 nucleotides are TGTGCCACCTGGGACGGGCATGGTTGGATCAAGACGTTT.

This clone is deemed large. The gene calls are TRGV9 and TRGJP. Because TCRdb records no J gene, it was assigned here through a match of the DNA to germline. The CDR3 totals 15 residues. Germline V gene sequence: CDR1 GITISATS, CDR2 ISYDGTV (reference sequence). V was clipped by 0 bases and J by 10 bases; unmatched bases: 3. The CDR3 protein is CALWEVRLGKKIKVF. Written as DNA, the CDR3 is TGTGCCTTGTGGGAGGTGCGTTTGGGCAAAAAAATCAAGGTATTT.